This T cell receptor (beta chain) is from a study of identical twins' blood T cells. MiXCR, run by TCRdb on the 5' RACE reads, gives a single entry per CDR3 protein. The sample holds a few hundred thousand distinct CDR3 sequences; roughly 31% are singletons and the top ten take 6.1%. The CDR3 totals 12 residues. V dropped 0 bases and J dropped 9 bases, with 8 bases sitting between them. Germline V gives CDR1 ENHRY, CDR2 SYGVKD. The TCR was taken from a woman aged 18 to 50 in good health. Sequenced input: PBMCs. The chain recombines TRBV10-3 with TRBJ1-1; D is uncertain. CDR3 sequence reads: CAISESRIQAFF. The CDR3 DNA follows: TGTGCCATCAGTGAGTCGAGGATTCAAGCTTTCTTT.